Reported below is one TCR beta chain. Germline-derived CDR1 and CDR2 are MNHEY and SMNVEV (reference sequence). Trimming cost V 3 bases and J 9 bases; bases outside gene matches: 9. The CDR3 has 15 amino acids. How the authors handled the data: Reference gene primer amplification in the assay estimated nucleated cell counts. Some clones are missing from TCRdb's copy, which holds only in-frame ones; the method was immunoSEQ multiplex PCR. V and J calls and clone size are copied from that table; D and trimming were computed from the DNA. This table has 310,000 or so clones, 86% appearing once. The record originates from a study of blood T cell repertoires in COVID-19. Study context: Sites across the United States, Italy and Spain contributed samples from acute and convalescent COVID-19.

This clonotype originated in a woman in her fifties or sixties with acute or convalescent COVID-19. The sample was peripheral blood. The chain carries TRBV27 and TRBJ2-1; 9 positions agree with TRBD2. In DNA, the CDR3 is TGTGCCAGCAGTTTTTTAGCGGGAGTTTTCTCTGAGCAGTTCTTC. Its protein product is CASSFLAGVFSEQFF.